Shown below are 18 T cell receptor beta chains from a single sample sequenced in a study of blood T cell repertoires in COVID-19. Clones were read by immunoSEQ multiplex PCR, and TCRdb kept only the in-frame ones, dropping some. The sample shows tens of thousands of clones, approximately 79% of them seen only once. Material: peripheral blood. The origin of the receptors is a man aged 65 to 85 with acute or convalescent COVID-19.

The chain has TRBV4-1 and TRBJ1-4; D remains unclear. Germline V gives CDR1 MGHRA, CDR2 YSYEKL. The V end was cut by 2 bases, the J end by 2 bases, with 9 bases between. The CDR3 has 15 residues. DNA for the CDR3: TGCGCCAGCAGCCAAACGTCCGGGACTAATGAAAAACTGTTTTTT. As protein: CASSQTSGTNEKLFF.

The chain joins TRBV12-3 or TRBV12-4 to TRBJ2-5; D unclear. CDR3 size: 11 residues. Trimming took 4 bases from V and 4 from J, leaving 4 bases between them. In DNA, the CDR3 is TGTGCCAGCAGTTCAGGAGAGACCCAGTACTTC. Translation: CASSSGETQYF.

The chain is built from TRBV7-2 and TRBJ2-1; 8 bases fit TRBD2. CDR1 and CDR2 (germline): SGHTA, FQGNSA. The CDR3 is made up of 17 amino acids. J lost 3 bases, V lost 1 base, and 8 bases had no gene match. CDR3 bases: TGTGCCAGCAGCTTAGAGGGTAGCGGGGCGAACTACAATGAGCAGTTCTTC. Its protein product is CASSLEGSGANYNEQFF.

This clone is labeled large (0.1 to 1%). The V and J genes are TRBV4-1 and TRBJ1-1; maybe TRBD1 (6 bases). V lost 2 bases and J lost 0, with 16 bases in between. This CDR3 is built from 17 residues. Germline CDR1 reads MGHRA; CDR2 reads YSYEKL. This CDR3 reads CASSQKKQGGMNTEAFF. The CDR3 nucleotides read TGCGCCAGCAGCCAAAAAAAACAGGGAGGGATGAACACTGAAGCTTTCTTT.

This clone occurred a few times. The genes are TRBV5-1 and TRBJ1-1; no firm D call. Trimming left V 5 bases short and J 4 bases short, with 9 bases between. Per germline, CDR1 SGHRS and CDR2 YFSETQ. This CDR3 is built from 12 residues. CDR3 sequence reads: CASRLGSTEAFF. CDR3 in DNA: TGCGCCAGCAGGCTAGGATCCACTGAAGCTTTCTTT.

This chain joins TRBV18 and TRBJ1-5; the D gene is possibly TRBD1 (5 bases). Trimming pared 5 bases from V and 7 bases from J, leaving 12 bases between. This CDR3 has 13 residues. Per the germline V gene, CDR1 is KGHSH and CDR2 is LQKENI. CDR3 DNA sequence: TGTGCCAGCTCATCAGGGTCTGGACAGCCCCAGCATTTT. It specifies CASSSGSGQPQHF.

The CDR3, as DNA: TGTGCCAGCAGTCCCTTTGGGACAGGGTCCCACGAGCAGTACTTC. It yields the protein CASSPFGTGSHEQYF. The chain has TRBV28 and TRBJ2-7, with TRBD1 matching 9 bases. Germline CDR1 and CDR2: MDHEN and SYDVKM. CDR3 length: 15 residues. V shed 5 bases, J shed 5 bases, and the junction held 10 bases outside the gene matches.

V usage is TRBV25-1 and J usage is TRBJ1-1, with 10 bases that match TRBD1. The length of the CDR3 is 14 residues. Germline CDR1 MGHDK, CDR2 SYGVNS. The ends lost 6 bases at V and 3 bases at J; junction bases unmatched: 4. CDR3 DNA: TGTGCCAGCAGGACAGGGGGCTCGGACACTGAAGCTTTCTTT. Translating it yields CASRTGGSDTEAFF.

V and J are TRBV19 and TRBJ2-1; D perhaps matches TRBD2 (5 bases). The length of the CDR3 is 17 residues. CDR1 and CDR2 (germline): LNHDA, SQIVND (reference sequence). The V end lost 3 bases, the J end lost 0 bases, and 15 bases lay between the germline ends. CDR3 bases: TGTGCCAGTAGTATCGGGATTCGGGCACCCTCCTACAATGAGCAGTTCTTC. Protein: CASSIGIRAPSYNEQFF. Together with reference TRBV19 and TRBJ2-1, the CDR3 gives the full variable domain: DGGITQSPKYLFRKEGQNVTLSCEQNLNHDAMYWYRQDPGQGLRLIYYSQIVNDFQKGDIAEGYSVSREKKESFPLTVTSAQKNPTAFYLCASSIGIRAPSYNEQFFGPGTRLTVL.

V is TRBV19 and J is TRBJ2-1; 7 bases fit TRBD2. V dropped 6 bases and J dropped 6; count of bases not matched to a gene: 8. The CDR3 has 14 residues. Germline lookup yields CDR1 LNHDA and CDR2 SQIVND (reference sequence). CDR3 sequence reads: CASRTGGPPNEQFF. The CDR3 DNA is TGTGCCAGTAGAACGGGGGGACCTCCCAATGAGCAGTTCTTC.

The chain couples TRBV9 to TRBJ1-4, with 8 bases lining up with TRBD1. This CDR3 has 14 residues. The germline gives CDR1 SGDLS, CDR2 YYNGEE. The V gene end was trimmed by 4 bases and the J gene end by 8 bases; junction bases not matched to a gene: 7. CDR3 amino acids: CASSTDRVREKLFF. The DNA for the CDR3 is TGTGCCAGCAGCACGGACAGGGTGCGCGAAAAACTGTTTTTT.

The V gene is TRBV7-8, the J gene TRBJ2-7; D may be TRBD1 (5 bases). Germline assignment: CDR1 SGHVS and CDR2 FQNEAQ. Trimming cost V 5 bases and J 0 bases, with 11 bases left between them. The CDR3 length is 14 residues. CDR3 in amino acids: CASSLGHLSYEQYF. The CDR3 bases are TGTGCCAGCAGCCTAGGACACCTCTCCTACGAGCAGTACTTC.

J is TRBJ1-2 and V is TRBV5-1; D may be TRBD1 (5 bases). V was trimmed by 4 bases and J by 5 bases, leaving 12 bases between them. Germline CDR1 and CDR2: SGHRS and YFSETQ. This CDR3 comprises 13 residues. For the CDR3, the DNA is TGCGCCAGCAGCGCGGGGACTGGATATGGCTACACCTTC. This sequence encodes CASSAGTGYGYTF.

This clone appeared a few times. This chain uses TRBV6-5 with TRBJ2-1, with 10 bases that match TRBD2. Losses at the gene ends were 8 bases for V and 6 bases for J; bases not matched to a gene: 7. Per germline, CDR1 MNHEY and CDR2 SVGAGI. This CDR3 region has 14 residues. CDR3 sequence (DNA): TGTGCCAGCGAGGGGACTAGCGAGGGCAATGAGCAGTTCTTC. This encodes CASEGTSEGNEQFF.

The chain has TRBV7-6 and TRBJ2-3; D not certain. Trimming took 5 bases from V and 6 from J, leaving 18 bases between them. This CDR3 has 15 amino acids. Germline loops: CDR1 SGHVS, CDR2 FNYEAQ. CDR3 nucleotides: TGTGCCAGCAGCCCAATGAGTTTTGGTCGGGATACGCAGTATTTT. It specifies CASSPMSFGRDTQYF.

The chain links TRBV10-3 to TRBJ2-7, with D maybe TRBD1 (6 bases). The CDR3 runs 12 residues. The germline V gene encodes CDR1 ENHRY and CDR2 SYGVKD. Trimming removed 8 bases at V and 4 bases at J, with 12 bases between. For the CDR3, the DNA is TGTGCCATCTCAGGGGTCTCGTACGAGCAGTACTTC. Amino acid sequence: CAISGVSYEQYF.

The chain employs TRBV24-1 and TRBJ1-1; 7 positions match TRBD1. This CDR3 spans 13 amino acids. Germline loops: CDR1 KGHDR, CDR2 SFDVKD. The V gene end was trimmed by 5 bases and the J gene end by 2 bases; junction bases not matched to a gene: 1. The CDR3 sequence: CATSGDSNTEAFF. The CDR3 DNA reads TGTGCCACCAGTGGGGACAGCAACACTGAAGCTTTCTTT.

This rearrangement joins TRBV6-1 to TRBJ1-5; D is perhaps TRBD1 (6 bases). The germline V gene has CDR1 MNHNS and CDR2 SASEGT. The ends were cut back, 3 bases at V and 2 bases at J, with 11 bases in the middle. The length of the CDR3 is 15 residues. The CDR3 DNA sequence: TGTGCCAGCAGTGACCCACAGGGCGGCAATCAGCCCCAGCATTTT. Its protein is CASSDPQGGNQPQHF.